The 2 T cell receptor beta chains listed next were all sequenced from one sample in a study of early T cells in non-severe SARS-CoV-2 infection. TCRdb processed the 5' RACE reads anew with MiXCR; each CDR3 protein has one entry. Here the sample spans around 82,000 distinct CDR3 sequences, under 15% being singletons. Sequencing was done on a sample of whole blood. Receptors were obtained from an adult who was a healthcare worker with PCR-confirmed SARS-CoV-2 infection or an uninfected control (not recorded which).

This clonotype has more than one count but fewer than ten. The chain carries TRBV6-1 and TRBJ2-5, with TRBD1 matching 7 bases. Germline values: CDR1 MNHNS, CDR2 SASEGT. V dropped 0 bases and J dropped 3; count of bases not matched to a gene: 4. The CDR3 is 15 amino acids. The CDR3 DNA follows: TGTGCCAGCAGTGAAGCGCAGGGGACAGAAGAGACCCAGTACTTC. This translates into CASSEAQGTEETQYF.

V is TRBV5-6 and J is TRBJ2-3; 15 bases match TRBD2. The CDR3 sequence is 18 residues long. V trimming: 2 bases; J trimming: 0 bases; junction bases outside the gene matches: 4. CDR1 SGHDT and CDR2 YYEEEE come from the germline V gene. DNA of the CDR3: TGTGCCAGCAGCTTCCGAGGACTAGCGGGGGGGAGCACAGATACGCAGTATTTT. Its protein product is CASSFRGLAGGSTDTQYF. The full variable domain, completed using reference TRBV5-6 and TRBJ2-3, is DAGVTQSPTHLIKTRGQQVTLRCSPKSGHDTVSWYQQALGQGPQFIFQYYEEEERQRGNFPDRFSGHQFPNYSSELNVNALLLGDSALYLCASSFRGLAGGSTDTQYFGPGTRLTVL.